The text below deals with one T cell receptor beta chain. This clonotype was recorded a few times. No cognate antigen has been identified for it. One base away there is no much larger clone; base qualities are not given. The germline V gene encodes CDR1 SEHNR and CDR2 FQNEAQ (reference sequence). Reading from cysteine to phenylalanine, the CDR3 counts 13 amino acids. The kept DNA is CDR3 alone, 39 bases in frame from the first base. V loses 5 bases at its end and J loses 5 bases; junction bases beyond the gene matches: 5. This sample was included in a study of CDR3 diversity in severe acne (dated by TCRdb to about 2019). Library generation was performed with PCR. The sequencing machine was an Illumina HiSeq 2000. TCRdb reprocessed the public reads (quality trimming at Q25 with fastp, clone calling with MiXCR) and kept in-frame beta chains. Each record represents a unique CDR3 protein, reported with the most common genes and DNA among its rows. The sample records tens of thousands of distinct CDR3 sequences, around 50% of which are singletons. The ten largest account for roughly an eighth of the sample.

The source is a male donor in good health, without acne. Recombination connected TRBV7-9 to TRBJ1-1, with 7 middle bases fitting TRBD1. The sample was blood. The CDR3: CASSLTGSTEAFF. Here is the DNA: TGTGCCAGCAGCCTGACAGGGAGTACTGAAGCTTTCTTT.